This T cell receptor beta chain derives from a study of cytotoxic CD8 clonotypes in ibrutinib-treated CLL. Assay used: immunoSEQ multiplex PCR; TCRdb lists only in-frame clones, some missing. The sample carries tens of thousands of clones, less than 75% recorded once. This CDR3 is built from 14 residues. Germline V gene lookup returns CDR1 SGHRS and CDR2 YFSETQ. The J segment lost 10 bases and the V segment lost 3 bases, leaving 5 bases of the junction unmatched. This material consisted of PBMCs, taken after 12 months of ibrutinib treatment. The chain links TRBV5-1 to TRBJ1-6; TRBD1 matches at 9 bases. The sequence derives from a human donor with chronic lymphocytic leukemia. CDR3 in DNA: TGCGCCAGCAGCTGGACAGGGGAGGGGTCACCCCTCCACTTT. Translation: CASSWTGEGSPLHF.